This T cell receptor beta chain was retrieved from a study of T cells in Graves' hyperthyroidism and ophthalmopathy. Study-wide results and caveats: A 13 V-J model separated ophthalmopathy from stable hyperthyroidism. Blood also carried most thyroid clonotypes expanded above 0.001. Before onset, by a median of around 6.4 months, the model predicted ophthalmopathy.

CDR3 length: 15 residues. The germline CDR1 and CDR2 sequences are SEHNR and FQNEAQ (reference sequence). The V gene end was trimmed by 5 bases and the J gene end by 4 bases; junction bases not matched to a gene: 11. PBMCs were obtained from under 13 ml fresh peripheral blood. This clonotype was picked up many times. Its antigen is undetermined. The investigators amplified TCR beta CDR3 regions from RNA transcripts. The study used the HTBI primer set for a first-round RT-PCR of the TCR CDR3. TCRdb called the multiplex PCR reads again in MiXCR, with one record for every CDR3 protein. The table shows roughly 700,000 distinct CDR3 sequences, with 15% to 20% occurring only once.

V and J are TRBV7-9 and TRBJ2-7; 7 bases map to TRBD2. The sequence was collected from a man aged 50 to 59 with Graves' hyperthyroidism. Sequenced sample: blood. CDR3 region: CASSQVGEGPYEQYF. The CDR3 DNA follows: TGTGCCAGCAGCCAAGTGGGGGAGGGTCCGTACGAGCAGTACTTC.